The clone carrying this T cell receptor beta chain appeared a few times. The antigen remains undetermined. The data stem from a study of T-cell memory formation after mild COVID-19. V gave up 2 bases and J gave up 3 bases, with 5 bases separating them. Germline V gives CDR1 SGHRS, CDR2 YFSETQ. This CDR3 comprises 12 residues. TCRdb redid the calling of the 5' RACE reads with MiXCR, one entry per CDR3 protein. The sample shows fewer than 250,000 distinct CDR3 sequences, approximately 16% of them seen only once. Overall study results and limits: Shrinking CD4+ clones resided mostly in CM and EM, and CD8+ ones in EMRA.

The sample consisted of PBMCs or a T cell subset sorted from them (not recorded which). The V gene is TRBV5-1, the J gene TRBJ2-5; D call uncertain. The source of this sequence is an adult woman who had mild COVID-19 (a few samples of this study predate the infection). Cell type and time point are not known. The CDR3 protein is CASSFGKETQYF. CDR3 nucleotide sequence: TGCGCCAGCAGCTTTGGGAAAGAGACCCAGTACTTC.